The clone carrying this T cell receptor beta chain was recorded a few times. Its antigen is not identified. Researchers took RNA transcripts and amplified TCR beta CDR3 regions from them. HTBI-primed RT-PCR formed the first round, and a multiplex PCR formed the second. In TCRdb, the multiplex PCR reads were re-called with MiXCR into one record per CDR3 protein. Among 650,000 to 900,000 distinct CDR3 sequences listed, roughly two fifths were seen once. The CDR3 extends over 14 amino acids. V shed 3 bases, J shed 4 bases, and the junction held 3 bases outside the gene matches. The germline gives CDR1 DFQATT, CDR2 SNEGSKA (reference sequence). This sample is drawn from a study of Graves' ophthalmopathy and Graves' hyperthyroidism. Turning to the study itself: Before any treatment, peripheral blood was taken at the initial diagnosis.

Notes on the study in general: Most expanded clonotypes in thyroid above 0.001 frequency also showed up in blood.

Enrollment excluded any patients with other autoimmune diseases, uncontrolled infections, pregnancy or lactation. Diagnostic conclusions were grounded in clinical symptoms, serum thyroxine, TRAb, thyroid ultrasound and orbital computed tomography. The source of this sequence is an adult man with Graves' ophthalmopathy. Sequencing used peripheral blood. V and J are TRBV20-1 and TRBJ1-5; 10 bases agree with TRBD1. CDR3 DNA: TGCAGTGCTAGCGAGGGACAGGGGAATCAGCCCCAGCATTTT. Translating gives CSASEGQGNQPQHF.